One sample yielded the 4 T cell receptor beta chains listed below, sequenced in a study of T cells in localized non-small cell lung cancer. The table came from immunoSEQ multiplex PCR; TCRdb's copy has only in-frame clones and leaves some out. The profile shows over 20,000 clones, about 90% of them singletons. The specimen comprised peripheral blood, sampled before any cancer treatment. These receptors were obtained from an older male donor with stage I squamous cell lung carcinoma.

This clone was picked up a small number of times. As DNA, the CDR3 is TGTGCCAGTAGAAGGACAGGGTCCCGGGACACTGAAGCTTTCTTT. This encodes CASRRTGSRDTEAFF. V gene TRBV19 combines with J gene TRBJ1-1; 8 nucleotides align to TRBD1. The CDR3 extends over 15 amino acids. The germline V gene encodes CDR1 LNHDA and CDR2 SQIVND (reference sequence). The junction had 9 bases not matched to a gene; V was cut back by 6 bases and J by 3 bases.

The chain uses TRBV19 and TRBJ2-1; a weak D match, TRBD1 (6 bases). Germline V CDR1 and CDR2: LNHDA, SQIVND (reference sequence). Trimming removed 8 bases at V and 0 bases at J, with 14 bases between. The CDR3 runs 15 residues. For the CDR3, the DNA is TGTGCCAGTCGCAGGGGCGCCAGCTCCTACAATGAGCAGTTCTTC. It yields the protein CASRRGASSYNEQFF.

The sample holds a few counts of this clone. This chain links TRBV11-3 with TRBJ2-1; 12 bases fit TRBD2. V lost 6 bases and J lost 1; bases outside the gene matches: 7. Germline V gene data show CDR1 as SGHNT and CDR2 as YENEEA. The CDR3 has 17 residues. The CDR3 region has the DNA TGTGCCAGCAGTCACAAGACTAGCGGGGGATCCTACAATGAGCAGTTCTTC. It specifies CASSHKTSGGSYNEQFF.

The CDR3 nucleotides read TGTGCCAGCCGAACCGGGACCTACACTGAAGCTTTCTTT. Translated, it gives CASRTGTYTEAFF. The genes are TRBV6-1 and TRBJ1-1; D may be TRBD1 (5 bases). The V end lost 8 bases, the J end lost 3 bases, and 13 bases lay between the germline ends. The germline gives CDR1 MNHNS, CDR2 SASEGT. The CDR3 spans 13 residues.